This entry lists 21 T cell receptor beta chains sequenced from one sample in a study of blood T cell repertoires in COVID-19. Sequencing was performed with immunoSEQ multiplex PCR; in TCRdb, only in-frame clones are kept and a portion is missing. The table has 92,000 or so clones, roughly 78% seen once. Input material: peripheral blood. Source of these receptors: a woman aged 80 or older with acute or convalescent COVID-19.

The chain uses TRBV18 and TRBJ1-4, with D possibly matching TRBD1 (5 bases). V gave up 1 base and J gave up 1 base, with 7 bases separating them. The CDR3 totals 15 residues. CDR1 is KGHSH, CDR2 LQKENI, per germline. The CDR3 here is CASSPQGLTNEKLFF. The DNA of the CDR3 is TGTGCCAGCTCACCACAGGGGCTAACTAATGAAAAACTGTTTTTT.

V and J are TRBV7-9 and TRBJ2-7, with 10 bases lining up with TRBD2. V lost 1 base to trimming and J lost 1 base; unmatched junction nucleotides: 1. CDR3 size: 15 residues. The germline V gene encodes CDR1 SEHNR and CDR2 FQNEAQ (reference sequence). The CDR3 nucleotides are TGTGCCAGCAGCTTAGAACTAGCGGGGTCCTACGAGCAGTACTTC. Protein product: CASSLELAGSYEQYF.

The chain employs TRBV19 and TRBJ2-1; TRBD1 might be the D (5 bases). Per the germline V gene, CDR1 is LNHDA and CDR2 is SQIVND (reference sequence). The V and J ends lost 3 bases and 8 bases respectively, with 11 bases between them. This CDR3 is 13 amino acids long. The CDR3 region has the DNA TGTGCCAGTAGTATTTCCAGGGCCGATGAGCAGTTCTTC. It codes for CASSISRADEQFF.

This rearrangement joins TRBV7-2 to TRBJ1-5; D may be TRBD1 (5 bases). The CDR3 covers 15 residues. V lost 3 bases and J 3 bases, leaving 12 bases between the germline ends. CDR1 is SGHTA and CDR2 is FQGNSA in the germline V gene. For the CDR3, the DNA is TGTGCCAGCAGCTTCTTACAGGACATCAATCAGCCCCAGCATTTT. It is translated as CASSFLQDINQPQHF.

In its sample, this clone was seen a few times. This chain connects TRBV4-2 to TRBJ1-4; no clear D. CDR1 and CDR2 from the germline V gene are LGHNA and YNFKEQ. V was clipped by 0 bases and J by 0 bases, with 8 bases between them. The CDR3 loop spans 16 amino acids. In DNA, the CDR3 is TGTGCCAGCAGCCAAGACGGGAGTGCAACTAATGAAAAACTGTTTTTT. It encodes CASSQDGSATNEKLFF.

V gene TRBV6-4 combines with J gene TRBJ2-3; TRBD2 matches 14 bases. J lost 2 bases, V lost 3 bases, and 4 bases had no gene match. This CDR3 has 17 amino acids. In germline, CDR1 is MRHNA, CDR2 SNTAGT. CDR3 in amino acids: CASSERGLAGDTDTQYF. DNA of the CDR3: TGTGCCAGCAGTGAGAGGGGACTAGCGGGGGACACAGATACGCAGTATTTT.

This clone was observed a handful of times. V is TRBV28 and J is TRBJ1-5; no reliable D call. The germline V and J ends were trimmed by 8 bases and 5 bases, with 10 bases remaining between them. Germline-derived CDR1 and CDR2 are MDHEN and SYDVKM. The CDR3 sequence is 12 residues long. DNA for the CDR3: TGTGCCAGCTGCATCTCGGATCAGCCCCAGCATTTT. It encodes CASCISDQPQHF. The full variable domain, its missing parts supplied by reference TRBV28 and TRBJ1-5, is DVKVTQSSRYLVKRTGEKVFLECVQDMDHENMFWYRQDPGLGLRLIYFSYDVKMKEKGDIPEGYSVSREKKERFSLILESASTNQTSMYLCASCISDQPQHFGDGTRLSIL.

The chain is built from TRBV20-1 and TRBJ1-2; D gene uncertain. The CDR3 spans 13 residues. Germline CDR1 and CDR2: DFQATT and SNEGSKA (reference sequence). Trimming removed 3 bases from V and 1 base from J, with 9 bases in between. CDR3 protein: CSASPASNYGYTF. As DNA, the CDR3 is TGCAGTGCTAGTCCAGCTAGTAACTATGGCTACACCTTC.

The V and J genes are TRBV6-5 and TRBJ2-7; TRBD1 matches 7 bases. The V gene end was trimmed by 6 bases and the J gene end by 6 bases; junction bases not matched to a gene: 8. CDR1 and CDR2 from the germline V gene are MNHEY and SVGAGI. The CDR3 is made up of 13 amino acids. The CDR3 nucleotides are TGTGCCAGCAGGGCGACAGGGTCGGGCGAGCAGTACTTC. Translation: CASRATGSGEQYF.

The rearrangement links TRBV12-5 to TRBJ1-2; D not resolved. Deletions cut 2 bases from V and 2 bases from J, with 6 bases between. The CDR3 runs 13 residues. Germline CDR1 and CDR2: LGHNT and FRNRAP. In DNA, the CDR3 is TGTGCTAGTGGTTTGACAGAGAACTATGGCTACACCTTC. This translates into CASGLTENYGYTF.

The chain couples TRBV7-2 to TRBJ1-1; no clear D gene. Germline V CDR1 and CDR2: SGHTA, FQGNSA. The ends were cut back, 5 bases at V and 5 bases at J, with 9 bases in the middle. The CDR3 sequence is 12 residues long. In DNA form, the CDR3 reads TGTGCCAGCAGCGTACGAGGGACTGAAGCTTTCTTT. Its protein is CASSVRGTEAFF. Using reference TRBV7-2 and TRBJ1-1 for the parts outside the CDR3, the full variable domain is GAGVSQSPSNKVTEKGKDVELRCDPISGHTALYWYRQSLGQGLEFLIYFQGNSAPDKSGLPSDRFSAERTGGSVSTLTIQRTQQEDSAVYLCASSVRGTEAFFGQGTRLTVV.

The V gene is TRBV3-1 (or the pseudogene TRBV3-2), the J gene TRBJ2-5; perhaps TRBD1 as D (5 bases). Germline assignment: CDR1 LGHDT and CDR2 YNNKEL (reference sequence). The germline V and J ends were trimmed by 2 bases and 1 base, with 8 bases remaining between them. The CDR3 has 14 residues. The CDR3 loop reads CASSQPGAQETQYF. The CDR3 nucleotides are TGTGCCAGCAGCCAACCTGGGGCCCAAGAGACCCAGTACTTC.

The chain recombines TRBV15 with TRBJ1-2; TRBD1 matches 8 bases. V gave up 0 bases and J gave up 4 bases; unmatched junction bases: 4. CDR1 is LNHNV and CDR2 is YYDKDF in the germline V gene (reference sequence). The CDR3 is 15 residues long. The CDR3 DNA is TGTGCCACCAGCAGAGAGGGACAGGTTACCTATGGCTACACCTTC. This gives the protein CATSREGQVTYGYTF.

J is TRBJ2-3 and V is TRBV5-1; 7 nucleotides line up with TRBD1. Germline V gives CDR1 SGHRS, CDR2 YFSETQ. V gave up 5 bases and J gave up 2 bases; unmatched junction bases: 8. The CDR3 length is 15 residues. The CDR3 sequence is CASRKGGHNTDTQYF. CDR3 sequence (DNA): TGCGCCAGCAGGAAAGGGGGCCACAACACAGATACGCAGTATTTT.

This clone has a single count. The genes are TRBV6-1 and TRBJ1-4; TRBD1 aligns across 8 bases. The germline V gene has CDR1 MNHNS and CDR2 SASEGT. Germline trimming cut 11 bases from V and 8 bases from J; bases unmatched to any gene: 7. The CDR3 sequence is 12 residues long. The CDR3 is CACGQGEEKLFF. CDR3 in DNA: TGTGCCTGCGGACAGGGAGAGGAAAAACTGTTTTTT.

The chain carries TRBV5-1 and TRBJ1-2; D gene uncertain. The V end was cut by 3 bases, the J end by 4 bases, with 13 bases between. Germline CDR1 SGHRS, CDR2 YFSETQ. The CDR3 is 14 amino acids. The CDR3 nucleotides read TGCGCCAGCAGCTATAGTCCCCTTGGCTATGGCTACACCTTC. Its protein product is CASSYSPLGYGYTF.

CDR3 protein: CASSNGLVPGNEQFF. In DNA, the CDR3 is TGTGCCAGCAGCAACGGACTAGTTCCTGGAAATGAGCAGTTCTTC. The V call is TRBV9, the J call TRBJ2-1; 7 positions match TRBD2. The CDR3 length is 15 residues. The germline V gene encodes CDR1 SGDLS and CDR2 YYNGEE. With 4 bases clipped from V and 7 bases from J, the junction kept 11 bases outside the gene matches.

V and J are TRBV11-2 and TRBJ1-2, with TRBD1 matching 8 bases. Germline V gene lookup returns CDR1 SGHAT and CDR2 FQNNGV. With V trimmed by 2 bases and J by 4 bases, 6 bases remained unmatched. This CDR3 comprises 15 residues. The CDR3 spells CASSLQGAGSYGYTF. CDR3 DNA: TGTGCCAGCAGCTTACAGGGGGCGGGATCCTATGGCTACACCTTC. Filled out from reference TRBV11-2 and TRBJ1-2, the complete variable domain reads EAGVAQSPRYKIIEKRQSVAFWCNPISGHATLYWYQQILGQGPKLLIQFQNNGVVDDSQLPKDRFSAERLKGVDSTLKIQPAKLEDSAVYLCASSLQGAGSYGYTFGSGTRLTVV.

The chain uses TRBV29-1 and TRBJ1-2, with 8 bases lining up with TRBD1. The CDR3 loop spans 16 amino acids. The V gene's germline CDR1 is SQVTM and CDR2 ANQGSEA. J was trimmed by 0 bases and V by 4 bases; bases with no gene match: 10. The CDR3 spells CSVGGGQATANYGYTF. The CDR3 coding sequence is TGCAGCGTTGGTGGGGGACAGGCCACCGCTAACTATGGCTACACCTTC.

V and J are TRBV27 and TRBJ1-4; D gene ambiguous. Germline V CDR1 and CDR2: MNHEY, SMNVEV (reference sequence). The CDR3 runs 15 residues. The V end was cut by 5 bases, the J end by 2 bases, with 12 bases between. The CDR3 region is CASSKEGTTNEKLFF. The DNA for the CDR3 is TGTGCCAGCAGTAAAGAGGGAACGACTAATGAAAAACTGTTTTTT.

In this sample, this clone turned up a few times. This rearrangement joins TRBV7-9 to TRBJ2-1, with 7 bases lining up with TRBD1. Trimming at V came to 4 bases and at J to 1 base, leaving 7 bases not matched to a gene. The CDR3 loop spans 16 amino acids. CDR1 and CDR2 from the germline V gene are SEHNR and FQNEAQ (reference sequence). Here the CDR3 DNA reads TGTGCCAGCAGCTCTACGACAGGGAAATCCTACAATGAGCAGTTCTTC. This encodes CASSSTTGKSYNEQFF.